This T cell receptor beta chain was sequenced for a study of blood T cell repertoires in COVID-19. Study context: The United States, Italy and Spain provided the acute and convalescent COVID-19 samples. Sources were T cells, B-cell-depleted T cells, or PBMCs; the material itself was cDNA or gDNA.

This CDR3 has 17 amino acids. Germline V CDR1 and CDR2: SGHRS, YFSETQ. Trimming removed 0 bases from V and 0 bases from J, with 10 bases in between. As processed by the authors: Cell counts per sample came from amplifying reference gene primers. Sequencing was performed with immunoSEQ multiplex PCR; in TCRdb, only in-frame clones are kept and a portion is missing. The V and J calls and clone size are taken from that table; D and trimming were inferred from the DNA. The table lists around 250,000 clones, around nine tenths of them singletons. In this sample, this clone turned up once. The sequence derives from a woman in her 70s with active or convalescent COVID-19. What was sequenced was peripheral blood. V is TRBV5-1 and J is TRBJ2-6; D remains unclear. CDR3 in DNA: TGCGCCAGCAGCTTGGCCGGCGGAAACTCTGGGGCCAACGTCCTGACTTTC. Its protein product is CASSLAGGNSGANVLTF.